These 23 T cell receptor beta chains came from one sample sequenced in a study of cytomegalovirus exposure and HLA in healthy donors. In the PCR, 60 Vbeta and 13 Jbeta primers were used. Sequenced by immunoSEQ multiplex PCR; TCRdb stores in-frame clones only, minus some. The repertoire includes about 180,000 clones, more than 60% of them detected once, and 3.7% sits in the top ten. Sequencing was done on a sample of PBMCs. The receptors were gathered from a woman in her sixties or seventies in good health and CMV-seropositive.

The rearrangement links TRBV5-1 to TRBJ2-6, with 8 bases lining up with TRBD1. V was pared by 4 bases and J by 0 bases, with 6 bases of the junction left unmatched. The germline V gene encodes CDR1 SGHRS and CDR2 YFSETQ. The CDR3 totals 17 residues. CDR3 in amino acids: CASSPGTGLSGANVLTF. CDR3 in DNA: TGCGCCAGCAGCCCCGGGACAGGTCTCTCTGGGGCCAACGTCCTGACTTTC.

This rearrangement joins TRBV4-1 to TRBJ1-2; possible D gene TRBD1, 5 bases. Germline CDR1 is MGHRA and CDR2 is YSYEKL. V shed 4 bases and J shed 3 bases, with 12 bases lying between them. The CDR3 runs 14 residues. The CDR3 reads CASSPEDTDYGYTF. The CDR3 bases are TGCGCCAGCAGCCCTGAGGACACGGACTATGGCTACACCTTC.

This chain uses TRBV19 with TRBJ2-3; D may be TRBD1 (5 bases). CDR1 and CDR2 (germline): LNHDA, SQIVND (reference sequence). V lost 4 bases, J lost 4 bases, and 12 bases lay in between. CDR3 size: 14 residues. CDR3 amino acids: CASSKGQGPDTQYF. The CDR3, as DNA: TGTGCCAGTAGTAAAGGGCAGGGTCCAGATACGCAGTATTTT.

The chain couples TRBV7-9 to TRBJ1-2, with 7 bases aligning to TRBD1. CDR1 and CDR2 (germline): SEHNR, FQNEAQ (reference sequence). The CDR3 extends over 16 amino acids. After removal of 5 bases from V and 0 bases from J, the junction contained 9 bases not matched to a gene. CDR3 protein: CASSDRPGTANYGYTF. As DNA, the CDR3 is TGTGCCAGCAGCGATAGGCCCGGGACAGCTAACTATGGCTACACCTTC.

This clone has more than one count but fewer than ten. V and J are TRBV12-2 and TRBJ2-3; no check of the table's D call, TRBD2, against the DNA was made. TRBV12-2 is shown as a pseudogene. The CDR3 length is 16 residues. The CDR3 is CASRFGLDNSTDTQYF. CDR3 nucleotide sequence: TGTGCAAGTCGCTTCGGACTAGACAATAGCACAGATACGCAGTATTTT.

In DNA form, the CDR3 reads TGTGCCAGCAGCCAAACCGGGACAGGGGACGGGCAGCCCCAGCATTTT. This encodes CASSQTGTGDGQPQHF. The gene calls are TRBV4-2 and TRBJ1-5, with 10 bases fitting TRBD1. From germline, CDR1 is LGHNA and CDR2 YNFKEQ. V shed 2 bases, J shed 7 bases, and the junction held 8 bases outside the gene matches. The CDR3 is made up of 16 amino acids.

The DNA of the CDR3 is TGTGCCAGCAGCCCTTCCGGGACAGGGGGAGGTGAGCAGTACTTC. Translation gives CASSPSGTGGGEQYF. This chain joins TRBV7-9 and TRBJ2-7; 11 bases map to TRBD1. Germline V lookup: CDR1 SEHNR, CDR2 FQNEAQ (reference sequence). With 5 bases clipped from V and 7 bases from J, the junction kept 10 bases outside the gene matches. This CDR3 has 15 amino acids. Full variable domain (missing parts from reference TRBV7-9 and TRBJ2-7): DTGVSQNPRHKITKRGQNVTFRCDPISEHNRLYWYRQTLGQGPEFLTYFQNEAQLEKSRLLSDRFSAERPKGSFSTLEIQRTEQGDSAMYLCASSPSGTGGGEQYFGPGTRLTVT.

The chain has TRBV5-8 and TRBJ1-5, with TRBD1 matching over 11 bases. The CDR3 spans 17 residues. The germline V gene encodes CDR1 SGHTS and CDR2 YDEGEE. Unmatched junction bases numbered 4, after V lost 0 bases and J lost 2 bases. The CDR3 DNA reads TGTGCCAGCAGCTTGGCCCGGACAGGGGGCCGCAATCAGCCCCAGCATTTT. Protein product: CASSLARTGGRNQPQHF.

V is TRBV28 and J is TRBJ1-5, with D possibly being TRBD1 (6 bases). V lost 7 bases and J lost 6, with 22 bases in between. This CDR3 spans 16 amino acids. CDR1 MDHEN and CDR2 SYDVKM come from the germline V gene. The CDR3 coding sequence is TGTGCCAGCAACCCTCACGGACAGATCACGGCTCAGCCCCAGCATTTT. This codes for CASNPHGQITAQPQHF.

The CDR3 DNA follows: TGTGCCAGCACCAGGGGTGGCAATGAGCAGTTCTTC. Its protein is CASTRGGNEQFF. This rearrangement joins TRBV6-6 to TRBJ2-1; TRBD1 is a possible D gene (6 bases). V was cut by 7 bases and J by 6 bases, with 10 bases left in between. Germline loops: CDR1 MNHNY, CDR2 SVGAGI (reference sequence). This CDR3 has 12 residues.

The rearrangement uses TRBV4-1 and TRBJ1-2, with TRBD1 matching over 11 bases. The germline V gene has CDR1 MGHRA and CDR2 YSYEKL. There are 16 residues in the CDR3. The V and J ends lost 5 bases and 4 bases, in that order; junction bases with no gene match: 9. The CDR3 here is CASSSGQGALLYGYTF. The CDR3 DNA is TGCGCCAGCAGCTCCGGACAGGGGGCCCTTCTCTATGGCTACACCTTC.

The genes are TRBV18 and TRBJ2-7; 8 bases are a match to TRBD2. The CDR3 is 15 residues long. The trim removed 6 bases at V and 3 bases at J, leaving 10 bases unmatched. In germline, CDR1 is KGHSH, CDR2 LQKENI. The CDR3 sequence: CASSQSGRDFYEQYF. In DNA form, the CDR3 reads TGTGCCAGCTCTCAAAGCGGGAGAGATTTCTACGAGCAGTACTTC.

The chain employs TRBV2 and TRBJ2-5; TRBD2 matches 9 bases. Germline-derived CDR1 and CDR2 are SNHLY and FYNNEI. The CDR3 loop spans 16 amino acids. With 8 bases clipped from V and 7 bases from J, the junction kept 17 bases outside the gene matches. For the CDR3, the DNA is TGTGCCAGCTGGCCCGGAGGCGGGAGGGCCGGGGGGACCCAGTACTTC. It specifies CASWPGGGRAGGTQYF. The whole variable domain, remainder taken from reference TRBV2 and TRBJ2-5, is EPEVTQTPSHQVTQMGQEVILRCVPISNHLYFYWYRQILGQKVEFLVSFYNNEISEKSEIFDDQFSVERPDGSNFTLKIRSTKLEDSAMYFCASWPGGGRAGGTQYFGPGTRLLVL.

The CDR3 loop is CASSYGTAQPYSNQPQHF. The DNA of the CDR3 is TGTGCCAGCAGCTACGGGACAGCGCAACCCTATAGCAATCAGCCCCAGCATTTT. This chain joins TRBV7-9 and TRBJ1-5; 7 nucleotides match TRBD1. Germline V gene sequence: CDR1 SEHNR, CDR2 FQNEAQ (reference sequence). There are 18 residues in the CDR3. Losses at the gene ends were 4 bases for V and 0 bases for J; bases not matched to a gene: 12.

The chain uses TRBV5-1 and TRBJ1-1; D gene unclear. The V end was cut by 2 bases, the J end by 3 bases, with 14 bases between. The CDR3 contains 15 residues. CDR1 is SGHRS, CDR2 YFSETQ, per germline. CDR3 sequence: CASSFHPKPDTEAFF. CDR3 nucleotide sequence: TGCGCCAGCAGCTTTCACCCCAAACCGGACACTGAAGCTTTCTTT. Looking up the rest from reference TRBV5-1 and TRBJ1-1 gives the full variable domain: KAGVTQTPRYLIKTRGQQVTLSCSPISGHRSVSWYQQTPGQGLQFLFEYFSETQRNKGNFPGRFSGRQFSNSRSEMNVSTLELGDSALYLCASSFHPKPDTEAFFGQGTRLTVV.

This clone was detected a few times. The CDR3 nucleotides read TGTGCCAGCATTGGGCAGGGGGCCCCCCAAGAGACCCAGTACTTC. It translates to CASIGQGAPQETQYF. The rearrangement joins TRBV2 to TRBJ2-5; TRBD1 aligns across 8 bases. V gave up 7 bases and J gave up 1 base; unmatched junction bases: 8. Germline V gene sequence: CDR1 SNHLY, CDR2 FYNNEI. This CDR3 spans 15 amino acids.

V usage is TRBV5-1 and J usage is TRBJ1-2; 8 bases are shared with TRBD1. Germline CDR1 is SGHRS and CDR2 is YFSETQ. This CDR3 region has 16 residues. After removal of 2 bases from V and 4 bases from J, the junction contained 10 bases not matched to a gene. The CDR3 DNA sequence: TGCGCCAGCAGCTTAGGACAGGGAATCGTTTCCTATGGCTACACCTTC. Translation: CASSLGQGIVSYGYTF.

This CDR3 reads CASREGGLVWEKLFF. In nucleotides, the CDR3 is TGTGCCAGCCGAGAGGGCGGGTTGGTATGGGAAAAACTGTTTTTT. V usage is TRBV6-5 and J usage is TRBJ1-4, with D unclear. The CDR3 length is 15 residues. Germline V gives CDR1 MNHEY, CDR2 SVGAGI. Trimming cost V 8 bases and J 8 bases, with 21 bases left between them.

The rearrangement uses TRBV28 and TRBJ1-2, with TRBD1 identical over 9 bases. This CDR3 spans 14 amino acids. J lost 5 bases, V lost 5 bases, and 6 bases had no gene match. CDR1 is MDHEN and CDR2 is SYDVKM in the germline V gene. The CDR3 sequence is CASSPPGQGYGYTF. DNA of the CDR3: TGTGCCAGCAGTCCTCCGGGACAGGGATATGGCTACACCTTC.

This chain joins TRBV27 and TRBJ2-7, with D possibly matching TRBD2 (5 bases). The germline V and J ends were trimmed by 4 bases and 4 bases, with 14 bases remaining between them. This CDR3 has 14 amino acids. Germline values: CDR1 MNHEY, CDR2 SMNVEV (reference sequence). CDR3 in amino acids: CASSSMAGEYEQYF. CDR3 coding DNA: TGTGCCAGCAGTTCCATGGCCGGGGAGTACGAGCAGTACTTC.

Written as DNA, the CDR3 is TGTGCCAGCAGTTACTCCCGGACTAGCGGCTACGAGCAGTACTTC. This sequence encodes CASSYSRTSGYEQYF. The V and J genes are TRBV6-5 and TRBJ2-7; 10 bases fit TRBD2. This CDR3 is 15 amino acids long. V shed 0 bases and J 3 bases; nucleotides not matched to a gene: 2. The V gene's germline CDR1 is MNHEY and CDR2 SVGAGI.

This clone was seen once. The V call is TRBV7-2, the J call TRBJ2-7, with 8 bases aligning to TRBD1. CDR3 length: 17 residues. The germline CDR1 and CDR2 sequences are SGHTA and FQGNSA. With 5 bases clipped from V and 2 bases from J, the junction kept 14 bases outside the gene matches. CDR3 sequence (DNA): TGTGCCAGCAGCCGCCAAAGGGACAGGTTACAAACCTACGAGCAGTACTTC. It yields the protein CASSRQRDRLQTYEQYF.

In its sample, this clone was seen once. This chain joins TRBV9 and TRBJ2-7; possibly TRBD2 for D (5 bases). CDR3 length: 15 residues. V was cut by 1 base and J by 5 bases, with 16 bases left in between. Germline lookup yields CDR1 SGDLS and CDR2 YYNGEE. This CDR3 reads CASSVSGTSAHEQYF. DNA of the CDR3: TGTGCCAGCAGCGTAAGCGGCACCTCCGCCCACGAGCAGTACTTC.